A single T cell receptor (beta chain) is shown here with its context. As yet, its antigen is unknown. For every donor, a draw yielded about 9.7 milliliters of peripheral blood. CDR3 size: 14 residues. The V and J ends lost 0 bases and 4 bases respectively, with 10 bases between them. The germline V gene has CDR1 LGHNA and CDR2 YSLEER. The data stem from a study of blood T cells in healthy people across ages. Across the whole study: Template switching captured about one barcoded beta molecule per two T cells.

Notes on the study in general: Long-lived donors had more naive CD4+ cells and higher diversity than aged donors.

A second PCR, run for roughly 7 to 11 cycles, used a sample-barcoded 5' primer plus a J-beta primer mix. Each cDNA molecule was tagged by a template-switch adaptor that had 12 random nucleotides. TCRdb used MiXCR to reprocess the 5' RACE reads, holding one entry per CDR3 protein. The profile covers approximately 800,000 distinct CDR3 sequences, with roughly 60% appearing a single time and roughly 26% taken by the ten largest. The sequence was collected from a man aged 30-40 years in good health. The V and J genes are TRBV4-3 and TRBJ2-7, with D hard to call. The sample taken for sequencing was blood. The CDR3 coding sequence is TGCGCCAGCAGCCAAGAAGCCAGTTCTTACGAGCAGTACTTC. Amino acids: CASSQEASSYEQYF.